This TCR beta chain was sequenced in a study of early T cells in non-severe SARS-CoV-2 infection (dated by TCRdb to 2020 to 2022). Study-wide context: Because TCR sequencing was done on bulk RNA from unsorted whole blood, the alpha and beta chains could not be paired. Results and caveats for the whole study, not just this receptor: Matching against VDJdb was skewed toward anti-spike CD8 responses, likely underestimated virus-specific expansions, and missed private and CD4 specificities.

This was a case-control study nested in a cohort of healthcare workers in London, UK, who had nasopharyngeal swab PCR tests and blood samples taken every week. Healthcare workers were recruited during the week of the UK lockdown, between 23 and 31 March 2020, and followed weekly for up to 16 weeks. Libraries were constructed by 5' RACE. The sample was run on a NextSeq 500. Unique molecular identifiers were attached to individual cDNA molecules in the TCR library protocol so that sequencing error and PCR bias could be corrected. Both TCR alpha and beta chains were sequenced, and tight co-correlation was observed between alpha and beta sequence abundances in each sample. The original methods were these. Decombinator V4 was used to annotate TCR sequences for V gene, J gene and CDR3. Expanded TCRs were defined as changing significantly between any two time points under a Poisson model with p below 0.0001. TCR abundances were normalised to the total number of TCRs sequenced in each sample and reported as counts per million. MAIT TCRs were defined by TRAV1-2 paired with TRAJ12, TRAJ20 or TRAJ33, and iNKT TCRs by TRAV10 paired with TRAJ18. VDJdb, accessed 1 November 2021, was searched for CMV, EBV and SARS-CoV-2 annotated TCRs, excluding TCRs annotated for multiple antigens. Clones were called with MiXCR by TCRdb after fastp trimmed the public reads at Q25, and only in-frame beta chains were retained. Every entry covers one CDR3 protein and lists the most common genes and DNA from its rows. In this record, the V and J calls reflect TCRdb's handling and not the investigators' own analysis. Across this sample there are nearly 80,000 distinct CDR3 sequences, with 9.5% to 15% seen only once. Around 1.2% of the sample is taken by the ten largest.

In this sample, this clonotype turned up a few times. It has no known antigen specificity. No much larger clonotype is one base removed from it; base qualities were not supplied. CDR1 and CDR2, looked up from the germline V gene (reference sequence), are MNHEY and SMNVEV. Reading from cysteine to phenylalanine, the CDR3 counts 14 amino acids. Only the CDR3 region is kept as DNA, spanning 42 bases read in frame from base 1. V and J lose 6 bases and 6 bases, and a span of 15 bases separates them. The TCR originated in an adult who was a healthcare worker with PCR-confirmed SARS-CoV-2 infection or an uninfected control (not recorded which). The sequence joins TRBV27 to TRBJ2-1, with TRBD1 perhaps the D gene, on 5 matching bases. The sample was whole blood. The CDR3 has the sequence CASSVGPPVNEQFF. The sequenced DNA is TGTGCCAGCAGCGTGGGGCCCCCAGTCAATGAGCAGTTCTTC.